This TCR beta chain was captured in a study of blood T cells in healthy people across ages. It was with a sample-barcoded 5' primer and a J-beta primer mix that a second PCR of about 7 to 12 cycles was run. TCRdb ran MiXCR on the 5' RACE reads and lists one entry per CDR3 protein. The data hold hundreds of thousands of distinct CDR3 sequences, with approximately 55% observed a single time. The CDR3 length is 12 residues. The germline V gene has CDR1 MNHEY and CDR2 SVGAGI. Study findings and constraints: While age rose, TCR beta diversity per million T cells dropped in a roughly linear way.

Only a few counts were recorded for this clonotype. Its antigen is as yet unknown. Sequenced: blood. The receptor comes from an elderly man in good health. The chain combines TRBV6-5 with TRBJ2-5, with TRBD1 matching over 11 bases. The J call is uncertain, as TRBJ2-7 better fits the DNA end. The CDR3 region has the DNA TGTGCCACAGGACAGGGGGCGAACGAGCAGTACTTC. Amino acids: CATGQGANEQYF.